The 27 T cell receptor beta chains presented below share a single source sample, sequenced in a study of molecular identifiers for immune sequencing clone quantification. TCRdb used MiXCR to reprocess the PCR reads, holding one entry per CDR3 protein. This sample has roughly 320,000 distinct CDR3 sequences, with about 22% found just once. Sequencing was done on a sample of naive CD8+ T cells from blood, with Jurkat cell RNA spiked in. Subset reported: FACS-sorted CD8+CD4-CCR7+CD45RA+ naive T cells. The receptors were sampled from a human donor in good health. Some libraries in this study had Jurkat cell RNA spiked in.

This clonotype was counted ten times or more. The gene calls are TRBV6-6 and TRBJ1-1; no firm D call. This CDR3 region has 15 residues. V gave up 8 bases and J gave up 5 bases, with 21 bases separating them. Germline CDR1 reads MNHNY; CDR2 reads SVGAGI (reference sequence). In DNA, the CDR3 is TGTGCCAGCCTCTATGACGGTGGGGTGAGGACTGAAGCTTTCTTT. Protein product: CASLYDGGVRTEAFF.

Note on this clonotype: This may come from a read error, since a much larger clone is one base off. The chain links TRBV27 to TRBJ1-5; D unresolved. This CDR3 is 14 amino acids long. The germline V gene has CDR1 MNHEY and CDR2 SMNVEV (reference sequence). The CDR3 bases are TGTGCCGGCAGTTTAGGAGTGACCAATCAGCCCCAGCATTTT. Translated, it gives CAGSLGVTNQPQHF.

This clonotype was counted at least ten times. The chain couples TRBV6-5 to TRBJ1-1; maybe TRBD1 (6 bases). This CDR3 has 15 amino acids. Deletions cut 5 bases from V and 6 bases from J, with 19 bases between. Germline V gene sequence: CDR1 MNHEY, CDR2 SVGAGI. The CDR3 bases are TGTGCCAGCAGTCCCTTATTCAGGGGTAGCGCTGAAGCTTTCTTT. It is translated as CASSPLFRGSAEAFF.

As regards this clonotype: The CDR3 end shows no conserved phenylalanine or tryptophan, and so a read error is likely. CDR3 bases: TGTGCCAGCAGTTTCTGGAATTCACCCCTCCACCTT. This encodes CASSFWNSPLHL. The V and J genes are TRBV27 and TRBJ1-6; D is uncertain. Germline CDR1 reads MNHEY; CDR2 reads SMNVEV (reference sequence). The CDR3 length is 12 residues. Trimming shortened V by 3 bases and J by 7 bases, and 4 bases separated the two germline ends.

Note on this clonotype: This may stem from a read error, because a much larger clone lies one nucleotide away. The chain employs TRBV7-9 and TRBJ1-1; D call uncertain. Germline CDR1 SEHNR, CDR2 FQNEAQ (reference sequence). The CDR3 runs to 16 residues. Trimming removed 4 bases at V and 5 bases at J, with 20 bases between. CDR3 in amino acids: CASSSHSWPSLTEAFF. In DNA, the CDR3 is TGTGCCAGCAGCTCTCACAGCTGGCCAAGCCTAACTGAAGCTTTCTTT.

The rearrangement links TRBV30 to TRBJ2-2; perhaps TRBD2 as D (6 bases). The V and J ends lost 4 bases and 3 bases respectively, with 12 bases between them. This CDR3 spans 14 amino acids. Germline loops: CDR1 GTSNPN, CDR2 SVGIG (reference sequence). The CDR3 sequence is CAWNRDLYTGELFF. The CDR3 region has the DNA TGTGCCTGGAACCGGGACTTATACACCGGGGAGCTGTTTTTT.

V gene TRBV7-9 combines with J gene TRBJ2-2, with TRBD2 matching 10 bases. CDR1 is SEHNR and CDR2 is FQNEAQ in the germline V gene (reference sequence). The CDR3 runs 14 residues. The V gene end was trimmed by 4 bases and the J gene end by 8 bases; junction bases not matched to a gene: 4. Here the CDR3 DNA reads TGTGCCAGCAGCTCTAGCGGGAGCCTAGGGGAGCTGTTTTTT. This encodes CASSSSGSLGELFF.

In regard to this clonotype: A much larger clone sits a single nucleotide away, making a read error possible. This rearrangement joins TRBV5-1 to TRBJ2-3; either TRBD1 or TRBD2 may fit D (6 bases each). The length of the CDR3 is 16 residues. Germline CDR1 SGHRS, CDR2 YFSETQ. CDR3 sequence: CASSLRDITSTDTRYF. The CDR3 DNA reads as TGCGCCAGCAGCCTTCGGGACATTACTAGCACAGATACGCGGTATTTT.

There are many counts of this clonotype. The CDR3 DNA is TGTGCCAGCAGTGACTATTCGGGACTAGTAGGCAATGAGCAGTTCTTC. This gives the protein CASSDYSGLVGNEQFF. This chain uses TRBV25-1 with TRBJ2-1; 8 bases match TRBD2. CDR3 length: 16 residues. Germline loops: CDR1 MGHDK, CDR2 SYGVNS. V lost 3 bases and J lost 6; bases outside the gene matches: 10.

Worth noting for this clonotype: A read error may be the cause here, since a much bigger clone is one base away. The chain carries TRBV12-3 or TRBV12-4 and TRBJ2-3; 8 bases agree with TRBD1. The CDR3 spans 15 residues. V trimming: 6 bases; J trimming: 5 bases; junction bases outside the gene matches: 10. The CDR3 loop is CASSPGQDILDTQYF. The DNA of the CDR3 is TGTGCCAGCAGCCCGGGACAGGACATTTTAGATACGCAGTATTTT.

The DNA for the CDR3 is TGTGCCAGCAGTTACTCTGACCGGGCCTACGAGCAGTACTTC. Translating gives CASSYSDRAYEQYF. The rearrangement links TRBV6-2 or TRBV6-3 to TRBJ2-7; D ambiguous. Trimming took 0 bases from V and 2 from J, leaving 8 bases between them. Germline V lookup: CDR1 MNHEY, CDR2 SVGEGT. The CDR3 is 14 amino acids.

In this sample, this clonotype turned up many times. V and J are TRBV25-1 and TRBJ2-1; D is perhaps TRBD2 (5 bases). CDR3 length: 17 residues. Germline CDR1 reads MGHDK; CDR2 reads SYGVNS. Trimming removed 3 bases from V and 4 bases from J, with 19 bases in between. The CDR3 region has the DNA TGTGCCAGCAGTGAGTTCGGACTGGTAGTGAGTTACAATGAGCAGTTCTTC. Translating it yields CASSEFGLVVSYNEQFF.

There are many counts of this clonotype. The rearrangement uses TRBV7-9 and TRBJ2-5, with TRBD1 matching 8 bases. Trimming at V came to 3 bases and at J to 1 base, leaving 4 bases not matched to a gene. The length of the CDR3 is 15 residues. Per the germline V gene, CDR1 is SEHNR and CDR2 is FQNEAQ (reference sequence). The CDR3 loop reads CASSFAGQVQETQYF. CDR3 in DNA: TGTGCCAGCAGCTTTGCGGGACAGGTCCAAGAGACCCAGTACTTC.

This clonotype turned up a few times. This chain uses TRBV11-2 with TRBJ2-7; TRBD2 agrees at 11 bases. V lost 2 bases and J lost 5; bases outside the gene matches: 5. The CDR3 spans 15 residues. Germline V lookup: CDR1 SGHAT, CDR2 FQNNGV. The CDR3 sequence: CASSLHSGGANEQYF. The CDR3 nucleotides read TGTGCCAGCAGCTTACATAGCGGGGGGGCGAACGAGCAGTACTTC.

A remark on this clonotype: A much larger clone is a single base away; this may be a read error. This chain connects TRBV7-6 to TRBJ2-5; D is possibly TRBD1 or TRBD2 (5 bases each). This CDR3 is 15 amino acids long. Germline V CDR1 and CDR2: SGHVS, FNYEAQ. CDR3 amino acids: CASSSESGPQGTQYF. The CDR3 DNA reads TGTGCCAGCAGCTCCGAATCGGGGCCTCAAGGGACCCAGTACTTC.

The J gene is TRBJ2-5, the V gene TRBV19, with D perhaps matching TRBD2 (5 bases). V gave up 3 bases and J gave up 1 base, with 12 bases separating them. Germline V lookup: CDR1 LNHDA, CDR2 SQIVND (reference sequence). The CDR3 is 15 residues long. The CDR3 sequence: CASSIWTSSQETQYF. In DNA, the CDR3 is TGTGCCAGTAGTATCTGGACTTCTAGCCAAGAGACCCAGTACTTC. The variable domain in full, with the rest retrieved from reference TRBV19 and TRBJ2-5, is DGGITQSPKYLFRKEGQNVTLSCEQNLNHDAMYWYRQDPGQGLRLIYYSQIVNDFQKGDIAEGYSVSREKKESFPLTVTSAQKNPTAFYLCASSIWTSSQETQYFGPGTRLLVL.

This clonotype was detected a few times. This chain joins TRBV19 and TRBJ2-7, with D perhaps TRBD1 (6 bases). Trimming stripped 0 bases from V and 3 bases from J, with 15 bases between. CDR1 and CDR2 (germline): LNHDA, SQIVND (reference sequence). The CDR3 consists of 16 residues. The CDR3 loop reads CASSIDAGTRGYEQYF. CDR3 sequence (DNA): TGTGCCAGTAGTATAGATGCCGGGACAAGGGGCTACGAGCAGTACTTC. The full variable domain, in which reference TRBV19 and TRBJ2-7 provide the parts outside the CDR3, is DGGITQSPKYLFRKEGQNVTLSCEQNLNHDAMYWYRQDPGQGLRLIYYSQIVNDFQKGDIAEGYSVSREKKESFPLTVTSAQKNPTAFYLCASSIDAGTRGYEQYFGPGTRLTVT.

Turning to this clonotype: It may be a read error: a sequence one base away is much more abundant. The gene calls are TRBV5-3 and TRBJ1-6; no definite D call. TRBV5-3 is designated an ORF whose function remains uncertain. The CDR3 is 13 residues long. In DNA form, the CDR3 reads TGTGCCAGCAGCTCGTCGCATAATTCACCCCTCCACTTT. It encodes CASSSSHNSPLHF.

This clonotype was detected many times. This chain links TRBV19 with TRBJ2-5; TRBD2 matches 7 bases. The CDR3 contains 16 residues. The germline V gene encodes CDR1 LNHDA and CDR2 SQIVND (reference sequence). Trimming removed 4 bases from V and 5 bases from J; junction bases left unmatched: 13. The CDR3 nucleotides read TGTGCCAGTAGTACCCCAGTTCGAGCGGGAAGTGAGACCCAGTACTTC. Translated, it gives CASSTPVRAGSETQYF.

In this sample, this clonotype turned up a few times. The J gene is TRBJ2-4, the V gene TRBV7-9; D call uncertain. Trimming removed 4 bases from V and 0 bases from J, with 10 bases in between. This CDR3 spans 15 amino acids. The V gene's germline CDR1 is SEHNR and CDR2 FQNEAQ (reference sequence). The CDR3 protein is CASSSAGVAKNIQYF. The DNA for the CDR3 is TGTGCCAGCAGCTCAGCAGGAGTAGCCAAAAACATTCAGTACTTC.

The sample holds a few counts of this clonotype. The V gene is TRBV12-3 or TRBV12-4, the J gene TRBJ2-7; D not certain. The CDR3 contains 14 residues. Trimming stripped 6 bases from V and 5 bases from J, with 17 bases between. CDR3 amino acids: CASSPYRLGDEQYF. CDR3 nucleotide sequence: TGTGCCAGCAGCCCTTATCGATTAGGAGACGAGCAGTACTTC.

This clonotype was seen repeatedly, ten times or more. This sequence joins TRBV6-6 and TRBJ1-4, with unresolved D. CDR1 is MNHNY, CDR2 SVGAGI, per germline (reference sequence). The CDR3 loop spans 17 amino acids. V was clipped by 0 bases and J by 0 bases, with 11 bases between them. The CDR3 coding sequence is TGTGCCAGCAGTTACTCGACTCCGACTGCAACTAATGAAAAACTGTTTTTT. Translating it yields CASSYSTPTATNEKLFF.

This clonotype was counted ten times or more. This rearrangement joins TRBV30 to TRBJ2-2; D remains ambiguous. The CDR3 covers 12 residues. Trimming left V 0 bases short and J 5 bases short, with 4 bases between. CDR1 GTSNPN and CDR2 SVGIG come from the germline V gene (reference sequence). Written as DNA, the CDR3 is TGTGCCTGGAGTGTACATACCGGGGAGCTGTTTTTT. It is translated as CAWSVHTGELFF.

There are many counts of this clonotype. The chain combines TRBV2 with TRBJ2-5; 14 bases map to TRBD2. The CDR3 is made up of 17 amino acids. V shed 3 bases, J shed 5 bases, and the junction held 8 bases outside the gene matches. From germline, CDR1 is SNHLY and CDR2 FYNNEI. Here the CDR3 reads CASSDPGLAGVGETQYF. The CDR3 DNA sequence: TGTGCCAGCAGTGACCCGGGACTAGCGGGAGTCGGGGAGACCCAGTACTTC.

This clonotype appeared many times. The chain has TRBV19 and TRBJ1-1, with 7 nucleotides matching TRBD1. The CDR3 extends over 19 amino acids. The germline V gene encodes CDR1 LNHDA and CDR2 SQIVND (reference sequence). The J segment lost 4 bases and the V segment lost 4 bases, leaving 21 bases of the junction unmatched. CDR3 in DNA: TGTGCCAGTAGTACCGAACATCACAGGGGTTCTCCCAAAGGCACTGAAGCTTTCTTT. Encoded protein: CASSTEHHRGSPKGTEAFF. The complete variable domain, with remaining parts taken from reference TRBV19 and TRBJ1-1, reads DGGITQSPKYLFRKEGQNVTLSCEQNLNHDAMYWYRQDPGQGLRLIYYSQIVNDFQKGDIAEGYSVSREKKESFPLTVTSAQKNPTAFYLCASSTEHHRGSPKGTEAFFGQGTRLTVV.

This clonotype was seen repeatedly, ten times or more. This rearrangement joins TRBV9 to TRBJ1-1; D perhaps matches TRBD1 (6 bases). The CDR3 has 16 residues. The germline V and J ends were trimmed by 3 bases and 3 bases, with 18 bases remaining between them. Germline V gene data show CDR1 as SGDLS and CDR2 as YYNGEE. The CDR3 is CASSGRGGLSDTEAFF. In DNA, the CDR3 is TGTGCCAGCAGCGGACGGGGGGGCCTGTCCGACACTGAAGCTTTCTTT.

This clonotype appeared many times. The V gene is TRBV20-1, the J gene TRBJ2-5; 8 nucleotides line up with TRBD2. In germline, CDR1 is DFQATT, CDR2 SNEGSKA (reference sequence). After removal of 0 bases from V and 7 bases from J, the junction contained 19 bases not matched to a gene. The CDR3 extends over 18 amino acids. CDR3 in DNA: TGCAGTGCTAGAGAAGTTAGCGGGGTCTTGTGGGGGGACGGGACCCAGTACTTC. Residues: CSAREVSGVLWGDGTQYF.